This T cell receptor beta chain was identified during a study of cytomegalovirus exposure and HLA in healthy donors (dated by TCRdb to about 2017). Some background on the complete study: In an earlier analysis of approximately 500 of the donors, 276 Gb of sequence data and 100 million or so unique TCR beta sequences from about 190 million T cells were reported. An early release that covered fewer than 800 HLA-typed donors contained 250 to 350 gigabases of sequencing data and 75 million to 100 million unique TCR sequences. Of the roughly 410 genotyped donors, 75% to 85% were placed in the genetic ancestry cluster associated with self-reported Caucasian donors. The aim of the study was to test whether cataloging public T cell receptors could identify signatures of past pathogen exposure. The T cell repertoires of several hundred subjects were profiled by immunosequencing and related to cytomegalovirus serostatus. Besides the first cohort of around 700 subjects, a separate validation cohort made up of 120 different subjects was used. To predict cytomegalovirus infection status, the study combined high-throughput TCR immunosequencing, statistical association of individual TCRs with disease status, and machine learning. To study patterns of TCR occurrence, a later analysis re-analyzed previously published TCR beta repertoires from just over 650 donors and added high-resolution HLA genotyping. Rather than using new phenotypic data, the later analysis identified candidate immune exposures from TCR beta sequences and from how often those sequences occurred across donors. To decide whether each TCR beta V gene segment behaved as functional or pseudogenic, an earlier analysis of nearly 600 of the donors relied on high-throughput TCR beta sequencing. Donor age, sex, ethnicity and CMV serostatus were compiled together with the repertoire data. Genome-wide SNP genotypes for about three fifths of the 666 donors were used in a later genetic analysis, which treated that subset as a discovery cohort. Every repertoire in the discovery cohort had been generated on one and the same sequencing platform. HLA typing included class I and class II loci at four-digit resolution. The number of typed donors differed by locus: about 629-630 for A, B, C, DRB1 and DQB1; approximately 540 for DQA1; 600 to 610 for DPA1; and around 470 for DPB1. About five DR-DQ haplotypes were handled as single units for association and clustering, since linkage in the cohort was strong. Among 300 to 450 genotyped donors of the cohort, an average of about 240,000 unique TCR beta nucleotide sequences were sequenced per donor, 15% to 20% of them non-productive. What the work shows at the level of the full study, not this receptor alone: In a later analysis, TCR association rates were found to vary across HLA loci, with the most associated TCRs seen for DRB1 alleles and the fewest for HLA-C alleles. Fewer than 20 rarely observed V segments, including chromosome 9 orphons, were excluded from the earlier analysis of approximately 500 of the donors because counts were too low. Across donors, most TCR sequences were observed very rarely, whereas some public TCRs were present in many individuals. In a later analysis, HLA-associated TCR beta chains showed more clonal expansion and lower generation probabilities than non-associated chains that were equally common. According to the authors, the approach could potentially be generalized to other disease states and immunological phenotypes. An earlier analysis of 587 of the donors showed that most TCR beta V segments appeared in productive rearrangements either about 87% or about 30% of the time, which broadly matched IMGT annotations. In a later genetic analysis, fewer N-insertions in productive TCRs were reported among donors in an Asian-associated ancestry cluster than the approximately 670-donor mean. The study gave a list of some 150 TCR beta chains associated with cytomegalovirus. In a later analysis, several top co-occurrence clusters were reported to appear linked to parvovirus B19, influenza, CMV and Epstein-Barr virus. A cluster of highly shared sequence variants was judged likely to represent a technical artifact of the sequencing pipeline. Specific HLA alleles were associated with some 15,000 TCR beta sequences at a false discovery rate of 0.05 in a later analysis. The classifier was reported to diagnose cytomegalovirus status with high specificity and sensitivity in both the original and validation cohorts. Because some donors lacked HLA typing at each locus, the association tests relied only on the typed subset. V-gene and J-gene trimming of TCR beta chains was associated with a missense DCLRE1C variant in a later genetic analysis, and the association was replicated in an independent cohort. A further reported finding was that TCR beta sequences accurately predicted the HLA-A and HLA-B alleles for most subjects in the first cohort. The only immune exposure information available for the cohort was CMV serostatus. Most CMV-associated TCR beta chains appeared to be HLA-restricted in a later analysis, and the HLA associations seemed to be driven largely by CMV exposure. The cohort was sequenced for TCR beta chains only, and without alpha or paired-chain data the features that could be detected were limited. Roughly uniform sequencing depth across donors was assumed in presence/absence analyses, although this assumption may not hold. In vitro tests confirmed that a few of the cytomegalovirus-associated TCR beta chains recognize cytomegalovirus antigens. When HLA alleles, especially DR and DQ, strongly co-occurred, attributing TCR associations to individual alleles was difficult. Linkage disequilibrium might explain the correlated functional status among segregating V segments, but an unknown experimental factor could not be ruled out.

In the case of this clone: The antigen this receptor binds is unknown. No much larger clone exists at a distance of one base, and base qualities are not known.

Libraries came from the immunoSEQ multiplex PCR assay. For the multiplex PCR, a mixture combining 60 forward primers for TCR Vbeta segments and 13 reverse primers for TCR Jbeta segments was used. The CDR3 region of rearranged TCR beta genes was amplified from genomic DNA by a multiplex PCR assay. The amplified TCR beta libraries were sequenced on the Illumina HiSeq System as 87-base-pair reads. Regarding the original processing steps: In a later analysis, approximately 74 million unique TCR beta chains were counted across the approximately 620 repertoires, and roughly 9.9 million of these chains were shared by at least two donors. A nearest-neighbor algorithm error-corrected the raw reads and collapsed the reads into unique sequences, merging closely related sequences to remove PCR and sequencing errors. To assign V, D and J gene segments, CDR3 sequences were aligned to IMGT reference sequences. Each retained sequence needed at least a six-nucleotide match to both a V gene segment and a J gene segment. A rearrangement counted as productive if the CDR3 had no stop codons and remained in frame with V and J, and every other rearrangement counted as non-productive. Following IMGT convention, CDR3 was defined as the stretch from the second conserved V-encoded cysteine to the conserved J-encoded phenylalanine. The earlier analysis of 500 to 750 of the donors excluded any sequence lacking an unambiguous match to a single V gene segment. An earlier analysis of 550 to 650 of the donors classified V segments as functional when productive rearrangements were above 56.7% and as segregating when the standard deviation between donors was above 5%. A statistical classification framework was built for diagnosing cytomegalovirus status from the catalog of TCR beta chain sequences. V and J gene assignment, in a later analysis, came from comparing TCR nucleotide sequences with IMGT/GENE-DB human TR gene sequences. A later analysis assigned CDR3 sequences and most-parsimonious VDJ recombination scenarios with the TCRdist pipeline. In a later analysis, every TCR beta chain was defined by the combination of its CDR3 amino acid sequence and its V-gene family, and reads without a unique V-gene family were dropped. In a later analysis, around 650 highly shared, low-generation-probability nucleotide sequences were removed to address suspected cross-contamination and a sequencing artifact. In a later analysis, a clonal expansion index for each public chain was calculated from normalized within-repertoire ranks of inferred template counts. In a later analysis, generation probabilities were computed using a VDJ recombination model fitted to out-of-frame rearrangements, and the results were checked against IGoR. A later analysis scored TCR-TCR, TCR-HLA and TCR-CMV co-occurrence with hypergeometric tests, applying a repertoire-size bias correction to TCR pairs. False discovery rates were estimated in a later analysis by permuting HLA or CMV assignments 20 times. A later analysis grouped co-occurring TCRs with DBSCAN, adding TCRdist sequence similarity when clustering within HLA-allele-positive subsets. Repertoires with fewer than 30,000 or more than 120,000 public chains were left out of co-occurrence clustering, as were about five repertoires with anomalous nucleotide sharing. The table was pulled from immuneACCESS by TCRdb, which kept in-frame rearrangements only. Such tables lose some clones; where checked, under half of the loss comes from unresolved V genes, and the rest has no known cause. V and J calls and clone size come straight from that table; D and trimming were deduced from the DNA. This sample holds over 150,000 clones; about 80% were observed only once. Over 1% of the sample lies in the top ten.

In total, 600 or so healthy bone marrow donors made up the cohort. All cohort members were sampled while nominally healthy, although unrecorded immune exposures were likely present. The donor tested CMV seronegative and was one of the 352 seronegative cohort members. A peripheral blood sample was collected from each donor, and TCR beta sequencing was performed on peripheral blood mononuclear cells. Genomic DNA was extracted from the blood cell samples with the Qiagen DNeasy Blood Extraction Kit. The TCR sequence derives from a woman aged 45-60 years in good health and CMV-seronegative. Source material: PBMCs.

The base sequence is TGTGCCAGCAGTGATTTTCGGTGGGAGAGCTCCTACAATGAGCAGTTCTTC. Translated, it reads CASSDFRWESSYNEQFF. The V and J segments used are TRBV2 and TRBJ2-1, with TRBD2 tentatively as D gene (5 bases match). V is reduced by 3 bases and J by 0 bases, leaving a spacing of 15 bases between them. Taken from the germline V gene, the CDR1 and CDR2 loops are SNHLY and FYNNEI. The CDR3, from cysteine to phenylalanine, totals 17 residues. Only the CDR3 DNA stays, 51 bases, in frame from base 1.